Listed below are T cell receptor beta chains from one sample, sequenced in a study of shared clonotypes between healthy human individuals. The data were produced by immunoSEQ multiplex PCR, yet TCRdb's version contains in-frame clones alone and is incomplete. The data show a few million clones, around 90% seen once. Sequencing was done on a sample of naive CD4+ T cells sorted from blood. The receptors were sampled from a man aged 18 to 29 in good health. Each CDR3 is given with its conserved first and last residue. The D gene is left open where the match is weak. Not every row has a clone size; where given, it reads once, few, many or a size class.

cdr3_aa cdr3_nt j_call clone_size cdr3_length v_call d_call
CASSPGLADISYEQYF TGCGCCAGCAGCCCGGGACTAGCAGATATCTCCTACGAGCAGTACTTC TRBJ2-7 - 16 TRBV4-3 TRBD2
CASIGLVQRVFF TGTGCCAGCATCGGATTGGTTCAGAGAGTCTTCTTT TRBJ1-1 few 12 TRBV6-1 -
CASSFSSATGNTDTQYF TGTGCCAGCAGCTTCTCCTCGGCAACAGGGAACACAGATACGCAGTATTTT TRBJ2-3 once 17 TRBV7-9 -
CASSLPTGGGDEQYF TGCGCCAGCAGCCTCCCGACAGGGGGCGGGGACGAGCAGTACTTC TRBJ2-7 - 15 TRBV5-1 TRBD1
CASSLARDNSPLHF TGTGCCAGCAGTTTGGCAAGGGATAATTCACCCCTCCACTTT TRBJ1-6 - 14 TRBV5-6 -
CASSLGPSGMVETQYF TGTGCCAGCAGCTTAGGGCCTAGCGGGATGGTAGAGACCCAGTACTTC TRBJ2-5 - 16 TRBV7-8 TRBD2
CASSLIGTSGGLRTDTQYF TGTGCCAGCAGCTTAATCGGGACTAGCGGGGGTTTACGGACAGATACGCAGTATTTT TRBJ2-3 - 19 TRBV11-2 TRBD2
CASSSDGDTQYF TGTGCCAGCAGCTCCGACGGGGATACGCAGTATTTT TRBJ2-3 - 12 TRBV7-8 -
CASSPRTGDYGYTF TGTGCCAGCAGCCCCAGGACAGGGGACTATGGCTACACCTTC TRBJ1-2 - 14 TRBV7-8 TRBD1
CASSEWFAPDSPLHF TGTGCCAGCAGTGAATGGTTTGCCCCCGATTCACCCCTCCACTTT TRBJ1-6 - 15 TRBV2 -
CASSPPGVMNTEAFF TGTGCCAGCTCACCGCCAGGGGTCATGAACACTGAAGCTTTCTTT TRBJ1-1 - 15 TRBV18 -
CASSLGSPNYGYTF TGTGCCAGCAGTTTAGGGTCACCCAACTATGGCTACACCTTC TRBJ1-2 - 14 TRBV28 -
CASSLEGSSYEQYF TGCGCCAGCAGCTTGGAGGGGTCCTCCTACGAGCAGTACTTC TRBJ2-7 few 14 TRBV5-1 -
CASSEGLAGTGELFF TGCGCCAGCAGCGAGGGACTGGCTGGCACCGGGGAGCTGTTTTTT TRBJ2-2 - 15 TRBV5-1 -
CASTFDRNYGYTF TGTGCCAGTACCTTCGACAGGAACTATGGCTACACCTTC TRBJ1-2 once 13 TRBV19 -
CASSYRLTGGLGYTF TGTGCCAGCAGTTACAGGCTAACGGGGGGGCTTGGCTACACCTTC TRBJ1-2 - 15 TRBV6-5 -
CASSPVVSHDQYF TGCGCCAGCAGCCCGGTCGTTTCTCACGATCAGTACTTC TRBJ2-7 - 13 TRBV5-1 -
CASSTRQGISPLHF TGTGCCAGCAGCACCAGACAGGGGATCTCACCCCTCCACTTT TRBJ1-6 - 14 TRBV7-9 TRBD1
CASTPKDLGTEAFF TGCGCCAGCACCCCTAAAGATCTGGGGACTGAAGCTTTCTTT TRBJ1-1 - 14 TRBV5-1 -
CASAQDRGLETQYF TGTGCCAGCGCCCAAGACCGGGGACTTGAGACCCAGTACTTC TRBJ2-5 - 14 TRBV18 -
CASSLAVGGQETQYF TGCGCCAGCAGCTTGGCCGTGGGGGGGCAAGAGACCCAGTACTTC TRBJ2-5 - 15 TRBV5-1 TRBD2
CASGTPQGTYEQYF TGTGCTAGTGGTACCCCCCAGGGGACATACGAGCAGTACTTC TRBJ2-7 - 14 TRBV12-5 -
CSTTELAGRNEQFF TGTTCAACTACGGAGCTAGCGGGGCGCAATGAGCAGTTCTTC TRBJ2-1 - 14 TRBV6-5 TRBD2
CASSSRGGQGAKNIQYF TGTGCCAGCAGTTCCCGCGGGGGACAGGGTGCCAAAAACATTCAGTACTTC TRBJ2-4 - 17 TRBV27 TRBD1
CASSSATGGGYGYTF TGTGCCAGCAGCTCAGCGACAGGGGGGGGCTATGGCTACACCTTC TRBJ1-2 - 15 TRBV5-4 TRBD1
CASSPGTSGVNEQFF TGTGCCAGCAGCCCCGGGACTAGCGGGGTCAATGAGCAGTTCTTC TRBJ2-1 - 15 TRBV7-9 TRBD2
CASSQDRDQPQHF TGTGCCAGCAGCCAGGACAGGGACCAGCCCCAGCATTTT TRBJ1-5 once 13 TRBV7-8 TRBD1
CASSIRRADYGYTF TGTGCCAGTAGTATCCGGAGGGCGGACTATGGCTACACCTTC TRBJ1-2 - 14 TRBV19 -
CASSLDRWTGSANYGYTF TGCGCCAGCAGCTTGGATCGATGGACAGGGTCGGCCAACTATGGCTACACCTTC TRBJ1-2 - 18 TRBV5-1 TRBD1
CASSEGGGADTQYF TGTGCCAGCAGTGAAGGCGGGGGGGCGGATACGCAGTATTTT TRBJ2-3 - 14 TRBV6-1 TRBD2
CASSSLATDTQYF TGTGCCAGCAGTTCTCTAGCCACAGATACGCAGTATTTT TRBJ2-3 - 13 TRBV27 -
CASSPIPEAFF TGTGCCAGCAGCCCAATTCCTGAAGCTTTCTTT TRBJ1-1 - 11 TRBV7-2 -
CASSQGRGLYGASTDTQYF TGCGCCAGCAGCCAAGGTCGGGGATTATATGGGGCTAGCACAGATACGCAGTATTTT TRBJ2-3 - 19 TRBV4-1 -
CAWTSGGAVNEQFF TGTGCCTGGACTAGCGGGGGGGCCGTCAATGAGCAGTTCTTC TRBJ2-1 - 14 TRBV30 TRBD2
CASSYSTGGTEAFF TGTGCCAGCAGTTACTCGACAGGAGGGACTGAAGCTTTCTTT TRBJ1-1 once 14 TRBV6-5 -
CASSVQGSYEQYF TGTGCCAGTAGTGTACAGGGTTCCTACGAGCAGTACTTC TRBJ2-7 - 13 TRBV19 -
CAWSAGLAGGPDTQYF TGTGCCTGGAGTGCTGGACTAGCGGGAGGGCCCGATACGCAGTATTTT TRBJ2-3 - 16 TRBV30 TRBD2
CASSNRDRGNQPQHF TGTGCCAGTAGTAACCGGGACAGGGGCAATCAGCCCCAGCATTTT TRBJ1-5 - 15 TRBV19 TRBD1
CASSRKFGQGGTEAFF TGTGCCAGCAGCCGCAAGTTTGGACAGGGGGGCACTGAAGCTTTCTTT TRBJ1-1 once 16 TRBV11-2 TRBD1
CASSHAGELFF TGTGCCAGCAGCCACGCCGGGGAGCTGTTTTTT TRBJ2-2 - 11 TRBV7-2 -
CSVDGETQYF TGCAGCGTTGACGGAGAGACCCAGTACTTC TRBJ2-5 few 10 TRBV29-1 -
CASSPNRATNEKLFF TGTGCCAGCAGCCCTAATAGAGCAACTAATGAAAAACTGTTTTTT TRBJ1-4 once 15 TRBV11-2 -
CASSLVASGRGTSYEQYF TGTGCCAGCAGCTTAGTGGCTAGCGGGAGGGGAACCTCCTACGAGCAGTACTTC TRBJ2-7 - 18 TRBV7-9 TRBD2
CASFRDRNTEAFF TGTGCCAGTTTCCGGGACAGGAACACTGAAGCTTTCTTT TRBJ1-1 - 13 TRBV13 TRBD1
CASSDQGNNQPQHF TGTGCCAGTAGCGACCAGGGAAACAATCAGCCCCAGCATTTT TRBJ1-5 - 14 TRBV19 -